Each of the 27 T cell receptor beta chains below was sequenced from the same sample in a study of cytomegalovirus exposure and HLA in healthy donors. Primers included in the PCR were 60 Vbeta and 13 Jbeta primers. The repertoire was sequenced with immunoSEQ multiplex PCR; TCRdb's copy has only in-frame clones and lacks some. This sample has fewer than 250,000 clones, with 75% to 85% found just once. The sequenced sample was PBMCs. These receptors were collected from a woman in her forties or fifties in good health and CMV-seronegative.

DNA for the CDR3: TGTGCCAGTAGTAGACAGGGGGCGCCGGGCACTGAAGCTTTCTTT. Encoded protein: CASSRQGAPGTEAFF. The chain recombines TRBV19 with TRBJ1-1; the match to TRBD1 covers 10 bases. The CDR3 covers 15 residues. Trimming removed 4 bases from V and 4 bases from J; junction bases left unmatched: 6. Per the germline V gene, CDR1 is LNHDA and CDR2 is SQIVND (reference sequence).

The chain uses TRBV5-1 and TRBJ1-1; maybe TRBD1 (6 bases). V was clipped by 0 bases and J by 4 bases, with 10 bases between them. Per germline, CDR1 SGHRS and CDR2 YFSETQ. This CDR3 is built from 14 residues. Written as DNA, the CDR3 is TGCGCCAGCAGCTTGGGGTTAGGGGGCACTGAAGCTTTCTTT. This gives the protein CASSLGLGGTEAFF.

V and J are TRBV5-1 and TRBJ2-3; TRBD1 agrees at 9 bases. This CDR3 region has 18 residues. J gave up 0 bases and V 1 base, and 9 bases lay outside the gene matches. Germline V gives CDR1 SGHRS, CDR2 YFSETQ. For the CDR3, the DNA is TGCGCCAGCAGCTTGAGACCCGGGACAGGGACTAGCACAGATACGCAGTATTTT. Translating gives CASSLRPGTGTSTDTQYF.

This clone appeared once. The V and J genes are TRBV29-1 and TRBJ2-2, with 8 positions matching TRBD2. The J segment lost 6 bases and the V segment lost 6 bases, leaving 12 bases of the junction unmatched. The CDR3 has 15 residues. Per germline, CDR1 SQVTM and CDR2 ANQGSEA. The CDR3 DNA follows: TGCAGCGTCGTCGCCCTTGCGGGAGGATCCGGGGAGCTGTTTTTT. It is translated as CSVVALAGGSGELFF.

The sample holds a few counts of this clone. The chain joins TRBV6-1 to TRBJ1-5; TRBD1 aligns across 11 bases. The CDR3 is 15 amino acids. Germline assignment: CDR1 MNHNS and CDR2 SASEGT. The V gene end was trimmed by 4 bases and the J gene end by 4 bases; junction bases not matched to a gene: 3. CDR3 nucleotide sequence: TGTGCCAGCAGTGGACGGGACAGGGGGAATCAGCCCCAGCATTTT. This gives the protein CASSGRDRGNQPQHF.

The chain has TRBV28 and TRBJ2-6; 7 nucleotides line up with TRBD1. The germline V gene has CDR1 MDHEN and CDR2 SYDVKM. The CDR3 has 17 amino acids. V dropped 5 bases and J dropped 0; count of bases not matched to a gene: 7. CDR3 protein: CASSHETGLSGANVLTF. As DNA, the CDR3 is TGTGCCAGCAGTCATGAGACAGGGCTCTCTGGGGCCAACGTCCTGACTTTC.

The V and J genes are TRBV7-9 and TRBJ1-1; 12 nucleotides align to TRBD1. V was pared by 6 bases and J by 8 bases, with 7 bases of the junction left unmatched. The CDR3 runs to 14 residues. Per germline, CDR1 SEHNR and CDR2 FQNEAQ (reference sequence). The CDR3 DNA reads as TGTGCCAGCAGGGGGACAGGGGGCTTGTCGGAAGCTTTCTTT. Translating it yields CASRGTGGLSEAFF.

The CDR3 DNA follows: TGTGCCAGCAGCGTAACGGGTGGTAGGTCGGGCTACACCTTC. Protein sequence: CASSVTGGRSGYTF. J is TRBJ1-2 and V is TRBV9, with unresolved D. Between the trimmed V and J ends, which lost 1 base and 8 bases, there was a span of 15 bases. The germline V gene has CDR1 SGDLS and CDR2 YYNGEE. CDR3 length: 14 residues.

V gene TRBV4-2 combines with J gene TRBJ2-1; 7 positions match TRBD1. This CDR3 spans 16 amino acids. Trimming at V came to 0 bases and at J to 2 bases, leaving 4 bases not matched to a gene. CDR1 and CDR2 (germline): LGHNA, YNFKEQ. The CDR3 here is CASSQEFGTAYNEQFF. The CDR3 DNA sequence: TGTGCCAGCAGCCAAGAGTTTGGGACAGCCTACAATGAGCAGTTCTTC.

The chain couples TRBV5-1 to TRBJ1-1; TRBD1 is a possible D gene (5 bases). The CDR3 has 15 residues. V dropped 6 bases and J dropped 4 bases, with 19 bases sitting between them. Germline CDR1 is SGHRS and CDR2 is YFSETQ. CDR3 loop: CASTGQGSVSTEAFF. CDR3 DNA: TGCGCCAGCACTGGTCAGGGCTCCGTGAGCACTGAAGCTTTCTTT.

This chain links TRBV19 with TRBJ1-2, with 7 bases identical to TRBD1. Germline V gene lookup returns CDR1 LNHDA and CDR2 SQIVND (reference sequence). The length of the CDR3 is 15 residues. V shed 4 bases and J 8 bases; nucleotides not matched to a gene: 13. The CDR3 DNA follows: TGTGCCAGTAGTACAGGGGCACAGGGGTCTCGGGGCTACACCTTC. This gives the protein CASSTGAQGSRGYTF.

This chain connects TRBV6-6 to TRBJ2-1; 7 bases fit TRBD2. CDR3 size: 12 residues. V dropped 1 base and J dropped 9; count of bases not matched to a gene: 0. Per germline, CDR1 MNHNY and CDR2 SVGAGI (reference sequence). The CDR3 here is CASSYWGGEQFF. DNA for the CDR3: TGTGCCAGCAGTTACTGGGGGGGTGAGCAGTTCTTC.

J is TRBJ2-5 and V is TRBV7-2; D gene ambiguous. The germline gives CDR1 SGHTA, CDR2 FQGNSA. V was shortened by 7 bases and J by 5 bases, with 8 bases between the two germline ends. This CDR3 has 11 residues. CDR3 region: CASTTRETQYF. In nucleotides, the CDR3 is TGTGCCAGCACCACGAGGGAGACCCAGTACTTC.

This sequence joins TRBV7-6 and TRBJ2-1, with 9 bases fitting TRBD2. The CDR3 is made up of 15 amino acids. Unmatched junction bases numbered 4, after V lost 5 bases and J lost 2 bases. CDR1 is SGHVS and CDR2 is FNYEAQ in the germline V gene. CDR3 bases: TGTGCCAGCAGCCTACTAGCGGGTGCCTACAATGAGCAGTTCTTC. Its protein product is CASSLLAGAYNEQFF.

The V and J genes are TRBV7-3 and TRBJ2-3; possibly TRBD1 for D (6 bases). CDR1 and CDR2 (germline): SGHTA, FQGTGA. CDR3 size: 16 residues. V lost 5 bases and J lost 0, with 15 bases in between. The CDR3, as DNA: TGTGCCAGCAGCCTAAGGACAGCTAGAAGCACAGATACGCAGTATTTT. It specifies CASSLRTARSTDTQYF.

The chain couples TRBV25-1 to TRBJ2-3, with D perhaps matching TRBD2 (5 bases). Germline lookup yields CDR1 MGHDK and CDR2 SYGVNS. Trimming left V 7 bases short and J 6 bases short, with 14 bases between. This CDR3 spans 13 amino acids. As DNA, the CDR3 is TGTGCCAGCACCTGGAACAAGCGGGATACGCAGTATTTT. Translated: CASTWNKRDTQYF.

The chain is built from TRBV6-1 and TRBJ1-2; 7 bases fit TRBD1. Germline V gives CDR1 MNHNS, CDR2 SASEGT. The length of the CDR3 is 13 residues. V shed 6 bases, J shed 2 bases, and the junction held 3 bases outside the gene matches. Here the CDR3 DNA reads TGTGCCAGCAGCCCGACAGGGAACTATGGCTACACCTTC. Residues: CASSPTGNYGYTF.

CDR3 residues: CTSSFDKIPYEQYF. CDR3 sequence (DNA): TGCACCAGCAGCTTCGACAAGATTCCCTACGAGCAGTACTTC. This chain connects TRBV1 to TRBJ2-7; TRBD1, as called in the table, went unchecked against the DNA. TRBV1 is a listed pseudogene. CDR3 size: 14 residues.

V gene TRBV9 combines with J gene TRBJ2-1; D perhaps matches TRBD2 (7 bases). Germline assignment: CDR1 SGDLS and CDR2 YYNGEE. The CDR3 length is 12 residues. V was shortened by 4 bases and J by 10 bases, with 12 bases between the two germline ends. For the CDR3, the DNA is TGTGCCAGCAGCAGGGGGGGGAGCGAGCAGTTCTTC. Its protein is CASSRGGSEQFF.

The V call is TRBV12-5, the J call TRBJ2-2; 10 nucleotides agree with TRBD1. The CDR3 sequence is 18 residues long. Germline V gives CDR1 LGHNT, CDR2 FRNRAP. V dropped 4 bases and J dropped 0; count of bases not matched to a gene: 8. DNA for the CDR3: TGTGCTAGTGGTTCGGGACAGGGGAAATCGGCGAACACCGGGGAGCTGTTTTTT. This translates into CASGSGQGKSANTGELFF.

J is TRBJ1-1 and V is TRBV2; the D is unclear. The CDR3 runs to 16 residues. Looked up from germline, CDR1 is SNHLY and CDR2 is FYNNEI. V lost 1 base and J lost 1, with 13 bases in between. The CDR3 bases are TGTGCCAGCAGTGAAGACCCCACAGTAGGGAACACTGAAGCTTTCTTT. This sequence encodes CASSEDPTVGNTEAFF.

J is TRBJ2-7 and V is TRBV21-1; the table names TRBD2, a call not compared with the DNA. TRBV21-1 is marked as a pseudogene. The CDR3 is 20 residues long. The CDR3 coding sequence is TGTGCCAGCAGCCACTCCTCCGGGACTAGCGGGAAAAATTGGTCCTACGAGCAGTACTTC. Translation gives CASSHSSGTSGKNWSYEQYF.

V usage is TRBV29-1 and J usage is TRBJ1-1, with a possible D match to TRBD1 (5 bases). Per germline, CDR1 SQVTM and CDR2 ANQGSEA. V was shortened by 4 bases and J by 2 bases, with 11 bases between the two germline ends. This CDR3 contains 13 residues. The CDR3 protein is CSVGWGGNTEAFF. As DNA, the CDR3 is TGCAGCGTTGGCTGGGGGGGTAACACTGAAGCTTTCTTT.

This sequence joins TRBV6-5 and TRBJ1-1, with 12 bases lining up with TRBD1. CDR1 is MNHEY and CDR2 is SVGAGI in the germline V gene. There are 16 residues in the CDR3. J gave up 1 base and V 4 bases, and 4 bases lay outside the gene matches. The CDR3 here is CASSLGQGARNTEAFF. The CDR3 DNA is TGTGCCAGCAGTTTGGGACAGGGGGCAAGGAACACTGAAGCTTTCTTT.

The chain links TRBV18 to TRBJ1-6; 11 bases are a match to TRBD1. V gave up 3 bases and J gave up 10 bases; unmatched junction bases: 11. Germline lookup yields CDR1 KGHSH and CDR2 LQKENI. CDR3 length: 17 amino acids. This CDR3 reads CASSPSSDRGQRSPLHF. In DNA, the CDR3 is TGTGCCAGCTCACCTAGCTCGGACAGGGGGCAGAGGTCACCCCTCCACTTT.

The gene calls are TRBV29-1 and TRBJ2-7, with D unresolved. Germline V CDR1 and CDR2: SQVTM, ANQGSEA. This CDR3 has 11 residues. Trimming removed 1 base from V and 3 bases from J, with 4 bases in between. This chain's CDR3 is CSVEGGYEQYF. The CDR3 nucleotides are TGCAGCGTTGAAGGAGGCTACGAGCAGTACTTC.

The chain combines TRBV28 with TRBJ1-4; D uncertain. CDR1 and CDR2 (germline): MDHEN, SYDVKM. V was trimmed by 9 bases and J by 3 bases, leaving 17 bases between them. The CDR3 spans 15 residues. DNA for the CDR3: TGTGCCAGTTACGGGTCCCGGGGAGCTAATGAAAAACTGTTTTTT. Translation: CASYGSRGANEKLFF.